The 3 T cell receptor beta chains below were found in one sample sequenced in a study of Ad26.COV2.S vaccination and SARS-CoV-2 variants. The treatment is: around 19 received Ad26.COV2.S at low or high dose, single or two shots; roughly five received placebo; per-sample allocation not given. Sample collection was performed on day 63 after the first vaccine or placebo injection. Clones were read by immunoSEQ multiplex PCR, and TCRdb kept only the in-frame ones, dropping some. The sample lists about 320,000 clones, about 82% occurring once. The specimen comprised peripheral blood, sampled in a trial of Ad26.COV2.S vaccine versus placebo. Every receptor here comes from a person between 18 and 59 years old who received the Ad26.COV2.S COVID-19 vaccine or a placebo.

Only one count was recorded for this clone. The chain recombines TRBV30 with TRBJ1-6; D is unresolved. V lost 7 bases and J 0 bases, leaving 7 bases between the germline ends. Germline V gives CDR1 GTSNPN, CDR2 SVGIG (reference sequence). This CDR3 region has 13 residues. This chain's CDR3 is CASKSSYNSPLHF. CDR3 DNA sequence: TGTGCCTCCAAATCCTCCTATAATTCACCCCTCCACTTT.

This chain links TRBV11-2 with TRBJ2-1; D may be TRBD2 (6 bases). Trimming removed 6 bases at V and 9 bases at J, with 9 bases between. CDR1 and CDR2 from the germline V gene are SGHAT and FQNNGV. The CDR3 loop spans 11 amino acids. The CDR3 protein is CASRTGVEQFF. DNA of the CDR3: TGTGCCAGCAGGACGGGGGTTGAGCAGTTCTTC.

The chain has TRBV5-8 and TRBJ1-2; 7 bases agree with TRBD1. J was trimmed by 8 bases and V by 6 bases; bases with no gene match: 7. The CDR3 sequence is 12 residues long. Germline CDR1 SGHTS, CDR2 YDEGEE. The CDR3 coding sequence is TGTGCCAGCACCTATCGACAGGGAGGCTACACCTTC. It specifies CASTYRQGGYTF.